This T cell receptor beta chain was sequenced for a study of T cell clonality in common variable immunodeficiency. Study findings and constraints: Common variable immunodeficiency TCR beta sequences reportedly had fewer deletions and N-nucleotide insertions. Compared with controls, CVID subjects had fewer shared TCRbeta clones.

A remark on this clone: No antigen is known for it. The CDR3 goes on 3 residues after the read ends, and that part is filled in from the germline J gene.

CDR1 is SNHLY, CDR2 FYNNEI, per germline. With V trimmed by 6 bases and J by 3 bases, 2 bases remained unmatched. The CDR3 consists of 13 residues. Sequencing used immunoSEQ multiplex PCR; TCRdb keeps in-frame clones, though not all of them. The specimen has roughly 39,000 clones, none found just once. The V and J genes are TRBV2 and TRBJ1-2; 9 nucleotides agree with TRBD1. The sequencing sample was made of peripheral blood mononuclear cells. The sequence came from a human donor with common variable immunodeficiency. CDR3 bases read: TGTGCCAGCAGCGGGGACAGGGACTATGGC. Its protein is CASSGDRDYG. The full-length CDR3 reads as CASSGDRDYGYTF.